The 12 T cell receptor beta chains reported below all come from one sample, sequenced in a study of T cell responses to AZD1222 COVID-19 vaccine. Clones were read by immunoSEQ multiplex PCR, and TCRdb kept only the in-frame ones, dropping some. Among about 140,000 clones listed, 89% were seen once. This material consisted of peripheral blood, taken 28 days after the second AZD1222 dose. These receptors were collected from an adult who received the AZD1222 COVID-19 vaccine.

The chain carries TRBV7-8 and TRBJ2-2, with 9 bases that match TRBD1. J lost 4 bases, V lost 1 base, and 7 bases had no gene match. The germline gives CDR1 SGHVS, CDR2 FQNEAQ. This CDR3 contains 17 residues. The chain's CDR3 is CASSLVEQGALTGELFF. In nucleotides, the CDR3 is TGTGCCAGCAGCTTAGTTGAACAGGGGGCGCTCACCGGGGAGCTGTTTTTT.

V and J are TRBV19 and TRBJ2-7; tentatively, D is TRBD1 (6 bases). V was cut by 4 bases and J by 7 bases, with 8 bases left in between. CDR1 is LNHDA and CDR2 is SQIVND in the germline V gene (reference sequence). This CDR3 is 11 amino acids long. CDR3 region: CASSRGPEQYF. The CDR3 nucleotides are TGTGCCAGTAGTAGGGGGCCGGAGCAGTACTTC.

This clone appeared a single time. The chain couples TRBV28 to TRBJ2-7; 7 nucleotides match TRBD1. V trimming: 8 bases; J trimming: 4 bases; junction bases outside the gene matches: 8. The CDR3 is 13 amino acids. The germline CDR1 and CDR2 sequences are MDHEN and SYDVKM. CDR3 protein: CASAYRGGYEQYF. CDR3 sequence (DNA): TGTGCCAGCGCCTACAGGGGTGGGTACGAGCAGTACTTC.

V gene TRBV15 combines with J gene TRBJ1-2, with D perhaps TRBD1 (6 bases). The germline CDR1 and CDR2 sequences are LNHNV and YYDKDF (reference sequence). Trimming pared 3 bases from V and 4 bases from J, leaving 9 bases between. The CDR3 loop spans 13 amino acids. DNA for the CDR3: TGTGCCACCAGCAGGGACAGTCTCTATGGCTACACCTTC. Protein: CATSRDSLYGYTF. The whole variable domain, remainder taken from reference TRBV15 and TRBJ1-2, is DAMVIQNPRYQVTQFGKPVTLSCSQTLNHNVMYWYQQKSSQAPKLLFHYYDKDFNNEADTPDNFQSRRPNTSFCFLDIRSPGLGDTAMYLCATSRDSLYGYTFGSGTRLTVV.

This rearrangement joins TRBV29-1 to TRBJ1-2; TRBD1 matches at 7 bases. The V and J ends lost 6 bases and 8 bases, in that order; junction bases with no gene match: 12. The germline V gene encodes CDR1 SQVTM and CDR2 ANQGSEA. This CDR3 region has 13 residues. Here the CDR3 reads CSVPQGGTIGYTF. The CDR3 DNA is TGCAGCGTCCCTCAGGGGGGAACTATCGGCTACACCTTC.

The rearrangement joins TRBV11-3 to TRBJ1-1; the D is unclear. This CDR3 has 14 residues. CDR1 and CDR2 from the germline V gene are SGHNT and YENEEA. V lost 5 bases and J 2 bases, leaving 12 bases between the germline ends. This chain's CDR3 is CASSPNGYNTEAFF. The CDR3 DNA reads as TGTGCCAGCAGCCCAAATGGATATAACACTGAAGCTTTCTTT.

This clone showed up just a few times. The rearrangement uses TRBV30 and TRBJ2-6, with TRBD1 matching over 8 bases. The CDR3 contains 16 residues. V shed 3 bases, J shed 0 bases, and the junction held 4 bases outside the gene matches. The V gene's germline CDR1 is GTSNPN and CDR2 SVGIG (reference sequence). The CDR3 nucleotides read TGTGCCTGGAGCCGGACAGGGCCCTCTGGGGCCAACGTCCTGACTTTC. It encodes CAWSRTGPSGANVLTF.

The chain recombines TRBV7-9 with TRBJ2-3; 9 bases agree with TRBD2. Germline CDR1 reads SEHNR; CDR2 reads FQNEAQ (reference sequence). The CDR3 sequence is 16 residues long. The V segment lost 4 bases and the J segment 4 bases; nucleotides outside the gene matches: 9. The DNA of the CDR3 is TGTGCCAGCAGCTCCCCTAGCGGGGCGATCTCAGATACGCAGTATTTT. Translated: CASSSPSGAISDTQYF. Combining the CDR3 with reference TRBV7-9 and TRBJ2-3 gives the whole variable domain DTGVSQNPRHKITKRGQNVTFRCDPISEHNRLYWYRQTLGQGPEFLTYFQNEAQLEKSRLLSDRFSAERPKGSFSTLEIQRTEQGDSAMYLCASSSPSGAISDTQYFGPGTRLTVL.

The chain couples TRBV5-5 to TRBJ2-7; 10 nucleotides match TRBD2. CDR1 is SGHKS, CDR2 YYEKEE, per germline (reference sequence). With 3 bases clipped from V and 0 bases from J, the junction kept 6 bases outside the gene matches. The CDR3 is 16 amino acids. The CDR3 DNA reads TGTGCCAGCAGCTACGTCCCTAGCGGGAGCTCCTACGAGCAGTACTTC. Protein sequence: CASSYVPSGSSYEQYF. Drawing the rest from reference TRBV5-5 and TRBJ2-7, the complete variable domain is DAGVTQSPTHLIKTRGQQVTLRCSPISGHKSVSWYQQVLGQGPQFIFQYYEKEERGRGNFPDRFSARQFPNYSSELNVNALLLGDSALYLCASSYVPSGSSYEQYFGPGTRLTVT.

This sequence joins TRBV29-1 and TRBJ2-3; 11 bases fit TRBD1. The CDR3 totals 15 residues. Trimming took 8 bases from V and 8 from J; bases not matched to a gene: 15. CDR1 is SQVTM, CDR2 ANQGSEA, per germline. The CDR3 spells CSFKGWGQGEFTQYF. CDR3 coding DNA: TGCAGCTTTAAGGGGTGGGGACAGGGGGAGTTTACGCAGTATTTT.

This sequence joins TRBV6-1 and TRBJ2-4; D uncertain. The V gene lost 1 base and the J gene lost 1 base, with 8 bases spanning the gap. From germline, CDR1 is MNHNS and CDR2 SASEGT. This CDR3 spans 15 amino acids. CDR3 sequence (DNA): TGTGCCAGCAGTGAAGGGTGGCGGGCCAAAAACATTCAGTACTTC. It encodes CASSEGWRAKNIQYF.

The genes are TRBV12-3 or TRBV12-4 and TRBJ2-5; tentatively, D is TRBD2 (5 bases). Trimming removed 4 bases at V and 5 bases at J, with 8 bases between. CDR3 length: 12 amino acids. In DNA, the CDR3 is TGTGCCAGCAGTTATGGGAGTGAGACCCAGTACTTC. Its translation: CASSYGSETQYF.